This T cell receptor (beta chain) was identified in a study of cytomegalovirus exposure and HLA in healthy donors. Whole-study findings and limits: Some highly shared sequence variants likely arose as a pipeline artifact. Analyzed later, most CMV-associated TCR beta chains appeared HLA-restricted.

This CDR3 contains 14 residues. Looked up from germline, CDR1 is KGHSH and CDR2 is LQKENI. V was pared by 6 bases and J by 9 bases, with 11 bases of the junction left unmatched. This clone was counted only a few times. Its specificity is not known. The PCR used 60 Vbeta and 13 Jbeta primers. Method: immunoSEQ multiplex PCR; TCRdb's copy keeps in-frame clones and lacks some. The sample holds 150,000 to 200,000 clones, approximately 71% seen once. The genes are TRBV18 and TRBJ1-5; 7 nucleotides match TRBD1. What was sequenced was PBMCs. This TCR was sampled from a male donor in good health and CMV-seronegative. CDR3 in amino acids: CASSDGDSLRPQHF. The CDR3 nucleotides read TGTGCCAGCTCGGACGGGGACAGTTTACGGCCCCAGCATTTT.